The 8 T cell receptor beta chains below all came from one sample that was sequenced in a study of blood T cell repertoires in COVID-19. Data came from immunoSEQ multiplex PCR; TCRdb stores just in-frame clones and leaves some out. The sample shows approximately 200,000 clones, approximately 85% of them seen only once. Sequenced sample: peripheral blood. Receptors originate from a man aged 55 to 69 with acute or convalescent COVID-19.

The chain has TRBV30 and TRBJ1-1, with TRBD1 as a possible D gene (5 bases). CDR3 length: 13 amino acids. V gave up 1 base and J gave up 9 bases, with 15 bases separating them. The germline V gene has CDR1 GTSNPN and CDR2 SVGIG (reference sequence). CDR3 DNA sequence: TGTGCCTGGAGTGCTGGTGGCGGGGGGAAAGCTTTCTTT. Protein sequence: CAWSAGGGGKAFF.

CDR3 residues: CASSFWGPGGQYF. The CDR3 DNA is TGCGCCAGCAGCTTCTGGGGGCCAGGGGGGCAGTACTTC. This chain connects TRBV5-1 to TRBJ2-7; 7 bases map to TRBD1. V dropped 2 bases and J dropped 9; count of bases not matched to a gene: 8. Per the germline V gene, CDR1 is SGHRS and CDR2 is YFSETQ. The CDR3 spans 13 residues.

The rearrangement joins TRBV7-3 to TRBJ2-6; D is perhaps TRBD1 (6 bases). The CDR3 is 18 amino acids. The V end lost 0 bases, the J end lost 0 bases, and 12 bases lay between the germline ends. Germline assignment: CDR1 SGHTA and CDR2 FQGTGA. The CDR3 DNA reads TGTGCCAGCAGCTTAACGTTCGCAGGGGCCTCTGGGGCCAACGTCCTGACTTTC. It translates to CASSLTFAGASGANVLTF.

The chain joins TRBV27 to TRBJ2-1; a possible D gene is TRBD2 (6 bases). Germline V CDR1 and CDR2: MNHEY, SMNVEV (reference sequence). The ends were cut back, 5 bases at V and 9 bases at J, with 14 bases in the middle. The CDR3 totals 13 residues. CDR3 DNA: TGTGCCAGCAGTAGGAGGGGAACGGGTGAGCAGTTCTTC. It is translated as CASSRRGTGEQFF.

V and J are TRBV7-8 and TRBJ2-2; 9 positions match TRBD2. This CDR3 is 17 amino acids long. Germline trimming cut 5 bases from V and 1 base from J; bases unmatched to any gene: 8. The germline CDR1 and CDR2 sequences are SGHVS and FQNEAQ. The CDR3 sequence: CASSPREGSGNTGELFF. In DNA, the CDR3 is TGTGCCAGCAGCCCGCGGGAGGGATCGGGGAACACCGGGGAGCTGTTTTTT. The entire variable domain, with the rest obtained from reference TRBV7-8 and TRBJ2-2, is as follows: GAGVSQSPRYKVAKRGQDVALRCDPISGHVSLFWYQQALGQGPEFLTYFQNEAQLDKSGLPSDRFFAERPEGSVSTLKIQRTQQEDSAVYLCASSPREGSGNTGELFFGEGSRLTVL.

CDR3 coding DNA: TGTGCCAGCAGCTTAGCGGTTGGACAGGGAACAAATTCACCCCTCCACTTT. Protein sequence: CASSLAVGQGTNSPLHF. The chain is built from TRBV7-6 and TRBJ1-6; 8 nucleotides align to TRBD1. Per germline, CDR1 SGHVS and CDR2 FNYEAQ. The CDR3 has 17 residues. V was clipped by 0 bases and J by 7 bases; unmatched bases: 8. Full variable domain (remainder filled in from reference TRBV7-6 and TRBJ1-6): GAGVSQSPRYKVTKRGQDVALRCDPISGHVSLYWYRQALGQGPEFLTYFNYEAQQDKSGLPNDRFSAERPEGSISTLTIQRTEQRDSAMYRCASSLAVGQGTNSPLHFGNGTRLTVT.

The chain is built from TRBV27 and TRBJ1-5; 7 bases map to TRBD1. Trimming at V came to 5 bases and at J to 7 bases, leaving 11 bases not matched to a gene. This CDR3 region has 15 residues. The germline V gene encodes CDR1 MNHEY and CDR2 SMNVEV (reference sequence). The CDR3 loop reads CASSPEGQRGQPQHF. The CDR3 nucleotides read TGTGCCAGCAGTCCAGAGGGACAGAGAGGGCAGCCCCAGCATTTT.

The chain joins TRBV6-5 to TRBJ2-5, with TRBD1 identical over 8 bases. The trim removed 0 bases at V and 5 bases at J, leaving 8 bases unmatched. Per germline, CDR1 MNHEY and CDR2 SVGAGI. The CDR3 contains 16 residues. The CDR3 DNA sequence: TGTGCCAGCAGTTACTCTGACAGGGGCGCCGCCGAGACCCAGTACTTC. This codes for CASSYSDRGAAETQYF.